The entry that follows covers one T cell receptor (beta chain) sequence. The source of the sample is a study of blood T cell repertoires in COVID-19. About the study: Sites across the United States, Italy and Spain contributed samples from acute and convalescent COVID-19. Sources were T cells, B-cell-depleted T cells, or PBMCs; the material itself was cDNA or gDNA.

The V gene's germline CDR1 is SGHDT and CDR2 YYEEEE. This CDR3 spans 18 amino acids. Germline trimming cut 4 bases from V and 1 base from J; bases unmatched to any gene: 11. In the original processing: Estimates of nucleated cell counts were drawn from the amplification of reference gene primers. Repertoires were generated with immunoSEQ multiplex PCR, while TCRdb's copy carries only in-frame clones and drops some. V and J calls and clone size come straight from that table; D and trimming were deduced from the DNA. The sample contains more than 60,000 clones, about 88% of which appear only once. Sequencing used peripheral blood. The clonotype was recovered from a woman aged 45-65 years with active COVID-19. V usage is TRBV5-6 and J usage is TRBJ2-1; TRBD2 agrees at 10 bases. In nucleotides, the CDR3 is TGTGCCAGCAGCCGCGGGCTAGCGGGAGTAATATCCTACAATGAGCAGTTCTTC. Its protein product is CASSRGLAGVISYNEQFF.